This T cell receptor (beta chain) stems from a study of T cells in Graves' hyperthyroidism and ophthalmopathy. Using RNA transcripts as the source, TCR beta CDR3 regions were amplified. The TCR CDR3 was amplified in a first-round RT-PCR using the HTBI primer set. TCRdb reanalysed the multiplex PCR reads using MiXCR and keeps one entry per CDR3 protein. The table lists 690,000 or so distinct CDR3 sequences, around a sixth of them singletons. The germline V gene has CDR1 SGHTS and CDR2 YDEGEE. The CDR3 extends over 17 amino acids. With V trimmed by 3 bases and J by 3 bases, 11 bases remained unmatched. The rearrangement uses TRBV5-8 and TRBJ2-3, with 9 bases that match TRBD2. The TCR comes from a woman in her forties or fifties with Graves' hyperthyroidism that later progressed to Graves' ophthalmopathy. Sequencing was done on a sample of blood. CDR3 sequence: CASSYFGGGGGTDTQYF. The DNA for the CDR3 is TGTGCCAGCAGCTACTTCGGCGGGGGGGGCGGGACAGATACGCAGTATTTT.